The next 13 T cell receptor beta chains were all read from a single sample in a study of shared clonotypes between healthy human individuals. Profiling relied on immunoSEQ multiplex PCR, and the TCRdb table lists in-frame clones only, not all of them. Of around 200,000 clones listed, 90% to 95% were seen once; the top ten hold more than 0.06%. What was sequenced was naive CD4+ T cells sorted from blood. Subset defined: CD45RA+ positively selected. The source is a woman aged 30 to 39 in good health.

The chain joins TRBV18 to TRBJ2-5; unclear D gene. This CDR3 spans 14 amino acids. Germline CDR1 is KGHSH and CDR2 is LQKENI. V lost 4 bases to trimming and J lost 5 bases, with 14 bases between them. The CDR3 region has the DNA TGTGCCAGCTCACTCTCAGGCGGAGTTGAGACCCAGTACTTC. It is translated as CASSLSGGVETQYF.

The CDR3 spells CASSDGAAGAYGYTF. The CDR3 nucleotides are TGTGCCAGCAGTGACGGGGCGGCAGGAGCCTATGGCTACACCTTC. This chain connects TRBV6-4 to TRBJ1-2, with D maybe TRBD1 (5 bases). The germline V gene encodes CDR1 MRHNA and CDR2 SNTAGT. V gave up 2 bases and J gave up 4 bases, with 14 bases separating them. The CDR3 has 15 residues.

This chain links TRBV28 with TRBJ1-5; no clear D gene. The CDR3 loop spans 11 amino acids. Trimming took off 7 bases at V and 3 bases at J, with 4 bases between the two ends. CDR1 and CDR2 (germline): MDHEN, SYDVKM. CDR3 nucleotide sequence: TGTGCCAGCAAGAACAATCAGCCCCAGCATTTT. Translation: CASKNNQPQHF. The entire variable domain, with the rest obtained from reference TRBV28 and TRBJ1-5, is as follows: DVKVTQSSRYLVKRTGEKVFLECVQDMDHENMFWYRQDPGLGLRLIYFSYDVKMKEKGDIPEGYSVSREKKERFSLILESASTNQTSMYLCASKNNQPQHFGDGTRLSIL.

J is TRBJ1-5 and V is TRBV27; D may be TRBD1 (5 bases). CDR1 is MNHEY and CDR2 is SMNVEV in the germline V gene (reference sequence). The CDR3 runs 14 residues. The V gene lost 7 bases and the J gene lost 6 bases, with 16 bases spanning the gap. The CDR3 reads CASTPGGAGQPQHF. CDR3 coding DNA: TGTGCCAGCACCCCCGGGGGTGCGGGTCAGCCCCAGCATTTT.

DNA of the CDR3: TGCGCCAGCAGCACACTAGCGGGAGTGGGAGATACGCAGTATTTT. Amino acid sequence: CASSTLAGVGDTQYF. The gene calls are TRBV4-1 and TRBJ2-3; TRBD2 agrees at 11 bases. This CDR3 has 15 amino acids. Germline loops: CDR1 MGHRA, CDR2 YSYEKL. V dropped 5 bases and J dropped 5; count of bases not matched to a gene: 6.

This chain connects TRBV6-6 to TRBJ1-3, with a tentative D call TRBD1 (6 bases). Germline CDR1 reads MNHNY; CDR2 reads SVGAGI (reference sequence). The CDR3 contains 15 residues. The germline V and J ends were trimmed by 2 bases and 0 bases, with 8 bases remaining between them. CDR3 bases: TGTGCCAGCAGTTACGGGGGCAGCTCTGGAAACACCATATATTTT. Its translation: CASSYGGSSGNTIYF.

This clone was detected once. This chain joins TRBV27 and TRBJ2-2; D is undetermined. From germline, CDR1 is MNHEY and CDR2 SMNVEV (reference sequence). V was clipped by 6 bases and J by 4 bases, with 3 bases between them. This CDR3 comprises 11 residues. The CDR3: CASRSTGELFF. The DNA of the CDR3 is TGTGCCAGCAGAAGCACCGGGGAGCTGTTTTTT.

Here the CDR3 reads CSALRLDEQFF. CDR3 bases: TGCAGTGCTCTCCGCTTGGATGAGCAGTTCTTC. This chain links TRBV20-1 with TRBJ2-1; unclear D gene. The germline V gene has CDR1 DFQATT and CDR2 SNEGSKA (reference sequence). V was shortened by 5 bases and J by 8 bases, with 10 bases between the two germline ends. The CDR3 contains 11 residues.

This clone was seen once. The chain is built from TRBV7-2 and TRBJ2-7; tentatively, D is TRBD1 (5 bases). The V gene lost 6 bases and the J gene lost 2 bases, with 5 bases spanning the gap. Germline lookup yields CDR1 SGHTA and CDR2 FQGNSA. The CDR3 length is 11 residues. CDR3 loop: CASRGPYEQYF. The DNA of the CDR3 is TGTGCCAGCAGGGGGCCCTACGAGCAGTACTTC.

V usage is TRBV27 and J usage is TRBJ2-3; 9 positions match TRBD1. In germline, CDR1 is MNHEY, CDR2 SMNVEV (reference sequence). The CDR3 runs to 15 residues. Unmatched junction bases numbered 8, after V lost 6 bases and J lost 4 bases. This CDR3 reads CASRLTGTGSDTQYF. CDR3 in DNA: TGTGCCAGCAGGCTAACCGGGACAGGGTCAGATACGCAGTATTTT.

The V and J genes are TRBV7-7 and TRBJ2-6; D not certain. V was pared by 4 bases and J by 5 bases, with 18 bases between. Germline-derived CDR1 and CDR2 are SSHAT and FNYEAQ (reference sequence). The CDR3 runs to 17 residues. CDR3 nucleotide sequence: TGTGCCAGCAGCTGGTATCGTCCACAAAGTCGGGCCAACGTCCTGACTTTC. Translation gives CASSWYRPQSRANVLTF. The whole variable domain, remainder taken from reference TRBV7-7 and TRBJ2-6, is GAGVSQSPRYKVTKRGQDVTLRCDPISSHATLYWYQQALGQGPEFLTYFNYEAQPDKSGLPSDRFSAERPEGSISTLTIQRTEQRDSAMYRCASSWYRPQSRANVLTFGAGSRLTVL.

In its sample, this clone was seen once. The V and J genes are TRBV19 and TRBJ1-4; 8 bases are a match to TRBD1. CDR3 size: 15 residues. With V trimmed by 3 bases and J by 7 bases, 7 bases remained unmatched. Germline CDR1 reads LNHDA; CDR2 reads SQIVND (reference sequence). The CDR3, as DNA: TGTGCCAGTAGTATTGTACAGGGGGGGAGTGAAAAACTGTTTTTT. It specifies CASSIVQGGSEKLFF.

This clone was counted only a few times. The junction departs from the called germline gene at one end, perhaps through a read error. In DNA form, the CDR3 reads TGTGCCAGTAGTAGGTCCTCCGACGAGCAGTACTTC. This translates into CASSRSSDEQYF. The V call is TRBV19, the J call TRBJ2-7; D gene uncertain. The CDR3 extends over 12 amino acids. Germline assignment: CDR1 LNHDA and CDR2 SQIVND (reference sequence).